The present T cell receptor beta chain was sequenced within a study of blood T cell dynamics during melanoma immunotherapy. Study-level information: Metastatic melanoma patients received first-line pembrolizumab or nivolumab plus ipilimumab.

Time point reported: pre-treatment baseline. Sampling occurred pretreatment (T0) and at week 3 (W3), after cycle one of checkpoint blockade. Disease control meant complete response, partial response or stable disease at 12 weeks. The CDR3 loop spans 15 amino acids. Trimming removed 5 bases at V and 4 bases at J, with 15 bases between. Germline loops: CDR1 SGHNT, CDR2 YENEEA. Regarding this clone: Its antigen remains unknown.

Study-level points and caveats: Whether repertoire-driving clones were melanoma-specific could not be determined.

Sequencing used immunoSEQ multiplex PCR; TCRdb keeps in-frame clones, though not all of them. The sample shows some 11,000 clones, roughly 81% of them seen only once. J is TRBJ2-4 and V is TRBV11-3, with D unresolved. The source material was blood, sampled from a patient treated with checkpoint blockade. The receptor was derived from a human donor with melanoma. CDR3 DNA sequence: TGTGCCAGCAGCCTCCCAAGGGATGCGAAAAACATTCAGTACTTC. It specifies CASSLPRDAKNIQYF.